The 5 T cell receptor beta chains presented below share a single source sample, sequenced in a study of T cells in Graves' hyperthyroidism and ophthalmopathy. What was amplified from RNA transcripts were TCR beta CDR3 regions. HTBI primers were the set used in a first-round RT-PCR of the TCR CDR3. TCRdb ran MiXCR on the multiplex PCR reads and lists one entry per CDR3 protein. The table includes about 250,000 distinct CDR3 sequences, 13% to 15% detected once. Specimen: blood. The source of these receptors is a woman between 45 and 60 years old with Graves' hyperthyroidism that later progressed to Graves' ophthalmopathy.

This clonotype was picked up many times. The chain combines TRBV6-1 with TRBJ2-1; weak D call: TRBD1 (6 bases). Germline V CDR1 and CDR2: MNHNS, SASEGT. Trimming took off 3 bases at V and 10 bases at J, with 19 bases between the two ends. The CDR3 length is 15 residues. The CDR3 sequence is CASSDYFSGTPEQFF. The CDR3 region has the DNA TGTGCCAGCAGTGATTATTTCTCCGGGACACCGGAGCAGTTCTTC.

The chain has TRBV5-1 and TRBJ1-2, with D hard to call. V was pared by 0 bases and J by 8 bases, with 8 bases between. Germline values: CDR1 SGHRS, CDR2 YFSETQ. The CDR3 contains 12 residues. The CDR3 region is CASSLAAEGYTF. The CDR3 coding sequence is TGCGCCAGCAGCTTGGCGGCGGAGGGCTACACCTTC.

This clonotype was seen only a few times. The chain has TRBV19 and TRBJ2-2, with 8 bases lining up with TRBD1. The germline CDR1 and CDR2 sequences are LNHDA and SQIVND (reference sequence). This CDR3 is built from 16 residues. J was trimmed by 6 bases and V by 7 bases; bases with no gene match: 13. The CDR3 reads CASIGRGRPVAGELFF. The CDR3 nucleotides read TGTGCCAGTATAGGCAGGGGGCGCCCAGTCGCCGGGGAGCTGTTTTTT.

This clonotype came up a few times. The J gene is TRBJ2-1, the V gene TRBV24-1; D is unresolved. The V end was cut by 5 bases, the J end by 5 bases, with 9 bases between. The CDR3 has 13 residues. Germline CDR1 KGHDR, CDR2 SFDVKD. The CDR3 spells CATSGLLNNEQFF. The CDR3 region has the DNA TGTGCCACCAGTGGTCTTTTAAACAATGAGCAGTTCTTC.

This clonotype appeared many times. This chain joins TRBV28 and TRBJ2-7; D is ambiguous. CDR1 and CDR2 (germline): MDHEN, SYDVKM. The CDR3 loop spans 12 amino acids. Trimming cost V 6 bases and J 3 bases, with 9 bases left between them. The CDR3 protein is CASSLTFYEQYF. CDR3 coding DNA: TGTGCCAGCAGCCTCACCTTCTACGAGCAGTACTTC.